This TCR beta chain comes out of a study of T cell responses to AZD1222 COVID-19 vaccine. Points from the study as a whole: White British donors predominated, females outnumbered males, and clonal diversity was possibly underestimated. Repertoires were obtained solely post-peak T cell response.

Concerning this clone: Antigen unknown.

Timing groups of about 4 and about 12 weeks for second doses were pooled. Germline CDR1 reads MDHEN; CDR2 reads SYDVKM. The CDR3 has 16 residues. V lost 3 bases to trimming and J lost 4 bases, with 16 bases between them. TCRdb keeps only in-frame clones here, not all; method: immunoSEQ multiplex PCR. The sample lists 100,000 to 150,000 clones, 84% occurring once. This receptor was taken from an adult who received the AZD1222 COVID-19 vaccine. The sequenced sample was peripheral blood, obtained 28 days after the second AZD1222 dose. The V call is TRBV28, the J call TRBJ2-1, with D tentatively TRBD1 or TRBD2 (7 bases each). The CDR3: CASSLGGGTSYNEQFF. For the CDR3, the DNA is TGTGCCAGCAGTTTGGGAGGGGGCACCTCGTACAATGAGCAGTTCTTC.